The TCR beta chain described here comes from a study of T cell responses to AZD1222 COVID-19 vaccine. Data came from immunoSEQ multiplex PCR; TCRdb stores just in-frame clones and leaves some out. The table includes 85,000 to 90,000 clones, roughly 91% detected once. This CDR3 spans 15 amino acids. V was trimmed by 4 bases and J by 1 base, leaving 17 bases between them. CDR1 is GTSNPN and CDR2 is SVGIG in the germline V gene (reference sequence). The source is an adult who received the AZD1222 COVID-19 vaccine. The chain uses TRBV30 and TRBJ2-7, with D perhaps TRBD2 (7 bases). The sample consisted of peripheral blood, taken 28 days after the second AZD1222 dose. The CDR3 DNA follows: TGTGCCTGGACCAGAGGGGGGGCTGGTTCCTACGAGCAGTACTTC. Translation: CAWTRGGAGSYEQYF. Together with reference TRBV30 and TRBJ2-7, the CDR3 gives the full variable domain: SQTIHQWPATLVQPVGSPLSLECTVEGTSNPNLYWYRQAAGRGLQLLFYSVGIGQISSEVPQNLSASRPQDRQFILSSKKLLLSDSGFYLCAWTRGGAGSYEQYFGPGTRLTVT.